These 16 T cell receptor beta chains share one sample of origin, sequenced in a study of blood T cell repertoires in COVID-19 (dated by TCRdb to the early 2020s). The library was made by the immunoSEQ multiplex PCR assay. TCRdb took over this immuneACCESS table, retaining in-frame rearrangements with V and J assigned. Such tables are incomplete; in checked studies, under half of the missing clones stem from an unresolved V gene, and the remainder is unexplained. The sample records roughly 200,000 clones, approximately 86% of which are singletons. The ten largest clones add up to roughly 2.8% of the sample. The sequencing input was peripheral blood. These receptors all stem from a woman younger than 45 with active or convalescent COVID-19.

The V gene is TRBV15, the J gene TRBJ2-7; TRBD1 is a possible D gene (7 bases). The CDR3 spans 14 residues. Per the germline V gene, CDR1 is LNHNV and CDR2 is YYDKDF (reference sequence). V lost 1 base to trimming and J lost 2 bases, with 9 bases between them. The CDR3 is CATSRVRGAYEQYF. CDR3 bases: TGTGCCACCAGCAGAGTCAGGGGGGCCTACGAGCAGTACTTC.

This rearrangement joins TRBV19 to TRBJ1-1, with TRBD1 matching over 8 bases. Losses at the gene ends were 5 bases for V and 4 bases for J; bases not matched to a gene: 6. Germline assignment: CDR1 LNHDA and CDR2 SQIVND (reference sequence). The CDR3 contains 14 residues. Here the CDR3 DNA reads TGTGCCAGTAGTGCCACAGGGGGAGGCACTGAAGCTTTCTTT. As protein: CASSATGGGTEAFF. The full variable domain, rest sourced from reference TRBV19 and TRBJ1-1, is DGGITQSPKYLFRKEGQNVTLSCEQNLNHDAMYWYRQDPGQGLRLIYYSQIVNDFQKGDIAEGYSVSREKKESFPLTVTSAQKNPTAFYLCASSATGGGTEAFFGQGTRLTVV.

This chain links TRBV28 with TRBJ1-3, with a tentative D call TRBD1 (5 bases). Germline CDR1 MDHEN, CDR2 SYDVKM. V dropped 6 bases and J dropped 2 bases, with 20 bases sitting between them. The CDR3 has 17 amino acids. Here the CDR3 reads CASRAIQGGRTGNTIYF. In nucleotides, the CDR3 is TGTGCCAGCAGAGCCATCCAGGGCGGCAGGACTGGAAACACCATATATTTT.

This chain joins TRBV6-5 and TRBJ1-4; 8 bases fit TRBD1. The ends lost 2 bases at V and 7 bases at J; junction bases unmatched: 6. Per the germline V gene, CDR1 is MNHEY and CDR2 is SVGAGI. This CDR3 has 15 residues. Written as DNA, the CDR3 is TGTGCCAGCAGTTACGACAGGGGAGGGGGTGAAAAACTGTTTTTT. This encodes CASSYDRGGGEKLFF.

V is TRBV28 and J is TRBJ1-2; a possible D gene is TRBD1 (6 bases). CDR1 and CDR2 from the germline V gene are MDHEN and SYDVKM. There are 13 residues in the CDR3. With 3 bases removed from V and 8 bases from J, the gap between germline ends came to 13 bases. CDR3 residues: CASSFQQGFGYTF. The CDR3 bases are TGTGCCAGCAGTTTTCAACAGGGTTTCGGCTACACCTTC.

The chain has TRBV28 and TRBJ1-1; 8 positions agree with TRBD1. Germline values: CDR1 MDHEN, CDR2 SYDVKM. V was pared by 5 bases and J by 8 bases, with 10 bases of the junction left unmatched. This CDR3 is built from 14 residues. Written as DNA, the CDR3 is TGTGCCAGCAGTGCCCGGACAGGGTCCGGCGAAGCTTTCTTT. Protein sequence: CASSARTGSGEAFF.

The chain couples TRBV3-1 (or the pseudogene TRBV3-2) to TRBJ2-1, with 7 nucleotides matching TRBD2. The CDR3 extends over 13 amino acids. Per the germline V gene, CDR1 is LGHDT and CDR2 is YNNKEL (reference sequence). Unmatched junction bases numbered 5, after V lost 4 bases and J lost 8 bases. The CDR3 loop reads CASSPREADEQFF. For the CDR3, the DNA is TGTGCCAGCAGCCCCCGGGAGGCGGATGAGCAGTTCTTC.

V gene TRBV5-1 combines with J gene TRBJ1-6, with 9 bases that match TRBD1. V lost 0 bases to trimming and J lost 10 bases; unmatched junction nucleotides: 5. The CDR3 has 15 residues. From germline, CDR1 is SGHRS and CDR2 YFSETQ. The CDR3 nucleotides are TGCGCCAGCAGCTTGGGTGGGACAGGGAGATCACCCCTCCACTTT. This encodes CASSLGGTGRSPLHF.

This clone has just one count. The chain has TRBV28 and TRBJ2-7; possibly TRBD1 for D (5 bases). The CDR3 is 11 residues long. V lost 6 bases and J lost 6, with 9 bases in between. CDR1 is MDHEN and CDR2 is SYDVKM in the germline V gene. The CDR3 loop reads CASRRQGEQYF. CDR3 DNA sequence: TGTGCCAGCAGGAGGCAGGGCGAGCAGTACTTC.

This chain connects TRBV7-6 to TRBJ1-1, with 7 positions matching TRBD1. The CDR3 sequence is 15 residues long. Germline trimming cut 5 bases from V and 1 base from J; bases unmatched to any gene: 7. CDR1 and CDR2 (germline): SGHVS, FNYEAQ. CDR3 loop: CASSPWTGSNTEAFF. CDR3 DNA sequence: TGTGCCAGCAGCCCCTGGACAGGATCGAACACTGAAGCTTTCTTT.

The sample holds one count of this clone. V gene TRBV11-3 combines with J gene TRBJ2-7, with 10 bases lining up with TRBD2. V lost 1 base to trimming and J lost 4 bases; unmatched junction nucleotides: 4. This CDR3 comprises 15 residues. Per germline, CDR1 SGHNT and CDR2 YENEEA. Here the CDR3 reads CASSLGGLAEYEQYF. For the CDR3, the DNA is TGTGCCAGCAGCTTAGGCGGACTAGCGGAGTACGAGCAGTACTTC.

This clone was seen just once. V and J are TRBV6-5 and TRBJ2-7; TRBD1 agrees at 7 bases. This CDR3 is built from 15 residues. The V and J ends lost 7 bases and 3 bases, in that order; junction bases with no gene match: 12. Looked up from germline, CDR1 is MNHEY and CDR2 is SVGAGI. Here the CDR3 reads CASNPDRVSVYEQYF. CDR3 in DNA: TGTGCCAGCAACCCTGACAGGGTATCAGTCTACGAGCAGTACTTC.

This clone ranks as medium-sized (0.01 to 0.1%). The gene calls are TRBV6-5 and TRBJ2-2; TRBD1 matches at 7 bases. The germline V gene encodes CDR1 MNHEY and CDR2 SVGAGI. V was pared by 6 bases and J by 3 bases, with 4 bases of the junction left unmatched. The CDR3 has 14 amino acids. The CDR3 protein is CASSPGTDTGELFF. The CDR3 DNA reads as TGTGCCAGCAGCCCCGGGACAGACACCGGGGAGCTGTTTTTT.

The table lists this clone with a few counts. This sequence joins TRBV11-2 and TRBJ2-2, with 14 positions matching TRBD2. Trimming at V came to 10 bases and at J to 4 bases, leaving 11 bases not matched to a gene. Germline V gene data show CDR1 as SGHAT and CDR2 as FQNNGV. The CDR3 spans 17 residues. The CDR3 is CAIRGTSGRAVTGELFF. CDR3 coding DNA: TGTGCCATCCGGGGGACTAGCGGGAGAGCAGTCACCGGGGAGCTGTTTTTT.

CDR3 amino acids: CASSNRDRGSNQPQHF. The CDR3 coding sequence is TGTGCCAGTAGTAACCGGGACAGGGGTAGCAATCAGCCCCAGCATTTT. The chain recombines TRBV19 with TRBJ1-5; 10 nucleotides align to TRBD1. The CDR3 length is 16 residues. Germline-derived CDR1 and CDR2 are LNHDA and SQIVND (reference sequence). J was trimmed by 0 bases and V by 4 bases; bases with no gene match: 3.

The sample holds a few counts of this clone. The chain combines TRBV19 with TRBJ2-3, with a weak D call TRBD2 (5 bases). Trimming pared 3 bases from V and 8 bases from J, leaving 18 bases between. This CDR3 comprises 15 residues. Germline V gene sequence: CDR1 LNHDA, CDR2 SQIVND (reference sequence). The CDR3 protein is CASSIGVGRGATQYF. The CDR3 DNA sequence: TGTGCCAGTAGTATTGGGGTGGGGAGAGGAGCTACGCAGTATTTT.